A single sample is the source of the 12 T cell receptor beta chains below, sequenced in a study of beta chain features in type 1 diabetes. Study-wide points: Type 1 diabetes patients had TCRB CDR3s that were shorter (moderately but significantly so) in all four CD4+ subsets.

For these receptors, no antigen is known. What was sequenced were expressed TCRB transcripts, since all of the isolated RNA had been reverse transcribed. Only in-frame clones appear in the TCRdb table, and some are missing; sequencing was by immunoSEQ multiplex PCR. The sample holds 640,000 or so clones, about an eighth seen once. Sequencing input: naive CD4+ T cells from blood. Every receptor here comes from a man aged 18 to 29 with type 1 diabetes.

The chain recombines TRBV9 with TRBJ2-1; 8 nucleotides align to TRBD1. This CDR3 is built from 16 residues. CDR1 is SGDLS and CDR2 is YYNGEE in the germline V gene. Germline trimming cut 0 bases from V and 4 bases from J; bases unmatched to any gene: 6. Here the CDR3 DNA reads TGTGCCAGCAGCGTAGTCCGGACAGGGTTTTACAATGAGCAGTTCTTC. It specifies CASSVVRTGFYNEQFF.

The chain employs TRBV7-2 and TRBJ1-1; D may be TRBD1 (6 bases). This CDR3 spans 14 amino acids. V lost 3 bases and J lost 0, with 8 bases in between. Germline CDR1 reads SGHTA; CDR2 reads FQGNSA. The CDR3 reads CASSFQGLNTEAFF. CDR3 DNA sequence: TGTGCCAGCAGCTTTCAGGGGCTGAACACTGAAGCTTTCTTT.

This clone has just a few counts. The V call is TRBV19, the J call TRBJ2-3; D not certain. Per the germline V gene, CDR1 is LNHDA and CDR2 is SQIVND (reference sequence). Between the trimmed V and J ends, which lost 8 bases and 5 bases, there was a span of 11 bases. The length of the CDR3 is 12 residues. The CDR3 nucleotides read TGTGCCAGTGCCTCTGCAGGAGATACGCAGTATTTT. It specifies CASASAGDTQYF.

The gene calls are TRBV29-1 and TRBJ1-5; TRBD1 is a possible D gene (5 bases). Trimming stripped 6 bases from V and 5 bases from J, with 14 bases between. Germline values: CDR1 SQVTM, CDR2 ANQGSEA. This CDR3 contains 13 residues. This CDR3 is CSVGQTRDQPQHF. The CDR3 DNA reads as TGCAGCGTCGGACAAACCCGGGATCAGCCCCAGCATTTT.

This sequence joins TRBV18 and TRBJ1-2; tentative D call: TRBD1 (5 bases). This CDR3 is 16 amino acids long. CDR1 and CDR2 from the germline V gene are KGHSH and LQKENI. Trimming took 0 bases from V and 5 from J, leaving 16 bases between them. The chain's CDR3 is CASSPPGFGAEYGYTF. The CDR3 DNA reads TGTGCCAGCTCACCACCCGGGTTTGGGGCCGAATATGGCTACACCTTC.

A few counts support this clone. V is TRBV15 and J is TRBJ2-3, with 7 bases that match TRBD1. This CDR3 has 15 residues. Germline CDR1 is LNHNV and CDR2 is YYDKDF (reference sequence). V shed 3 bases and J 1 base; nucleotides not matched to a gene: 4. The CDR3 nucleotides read TGTGCCACCAGCAGGAGACAGGGTGGCACAGATACGCAGTATTTT. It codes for CATSRRQGGTDTQYF.

CDR3 nucleotide sequence: TGTGCCAGCTCACCACCATCTGAACAAGAGACCCAGTACTTC. Amino acids: CASSPPSEQETQYF. The chain uses TRBV18 and TRBJ2-5; the D is unclear. Germline V CDR1 and CDR2: KGHSH, LQKENI. CDR3 length: 14 amino acids. The V end lost 0 bases, the J end lost 2 bases, and 7 bases lay between the germline ends.

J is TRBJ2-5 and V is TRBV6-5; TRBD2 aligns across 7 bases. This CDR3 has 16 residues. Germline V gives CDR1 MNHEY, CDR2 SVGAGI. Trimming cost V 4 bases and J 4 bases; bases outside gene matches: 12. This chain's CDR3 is CASSSLGGSGAETQYF. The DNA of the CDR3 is TGTGCCAGCAGTTCCCTCGGGGGGAGCGGAGCAGAGACCCAGTACTTC.

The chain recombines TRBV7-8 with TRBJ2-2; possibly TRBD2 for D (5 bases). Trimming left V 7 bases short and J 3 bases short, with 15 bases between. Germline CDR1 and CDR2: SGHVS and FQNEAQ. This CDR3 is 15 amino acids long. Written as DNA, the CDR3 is TGTGCCAGCACCCCGGAGGCCGTCTACACCGGGGAGCTGTTTTTT. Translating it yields CASTPEAVYTGELFF.

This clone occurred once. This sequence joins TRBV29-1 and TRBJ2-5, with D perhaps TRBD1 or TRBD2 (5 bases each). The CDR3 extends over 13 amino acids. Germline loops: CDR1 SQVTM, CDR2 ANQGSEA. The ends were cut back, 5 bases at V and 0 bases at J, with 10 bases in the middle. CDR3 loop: CSVSGTDQETQYF. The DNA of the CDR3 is TGCAGCGTTTCCGGGACGGACCAAGAGACCCAGTACTTC.

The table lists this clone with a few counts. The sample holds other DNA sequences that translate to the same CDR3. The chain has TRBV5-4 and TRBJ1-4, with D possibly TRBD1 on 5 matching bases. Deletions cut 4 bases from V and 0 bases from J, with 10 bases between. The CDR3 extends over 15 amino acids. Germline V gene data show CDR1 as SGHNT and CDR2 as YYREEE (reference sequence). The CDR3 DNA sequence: TGTGCCAGCAGCCCGGGGGGTGCAACTAATGAAAAACTGTTTTTT. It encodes CASSPGGATNEKLFF.

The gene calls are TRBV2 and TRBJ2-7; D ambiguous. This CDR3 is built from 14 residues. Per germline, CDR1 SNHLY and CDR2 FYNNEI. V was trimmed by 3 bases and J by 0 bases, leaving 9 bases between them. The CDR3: CASSEPRLSYEQYF. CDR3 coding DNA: TGTGCCAGCAGTGAGCCGAGGCTCTCCTACGAGCAGTACTTC.